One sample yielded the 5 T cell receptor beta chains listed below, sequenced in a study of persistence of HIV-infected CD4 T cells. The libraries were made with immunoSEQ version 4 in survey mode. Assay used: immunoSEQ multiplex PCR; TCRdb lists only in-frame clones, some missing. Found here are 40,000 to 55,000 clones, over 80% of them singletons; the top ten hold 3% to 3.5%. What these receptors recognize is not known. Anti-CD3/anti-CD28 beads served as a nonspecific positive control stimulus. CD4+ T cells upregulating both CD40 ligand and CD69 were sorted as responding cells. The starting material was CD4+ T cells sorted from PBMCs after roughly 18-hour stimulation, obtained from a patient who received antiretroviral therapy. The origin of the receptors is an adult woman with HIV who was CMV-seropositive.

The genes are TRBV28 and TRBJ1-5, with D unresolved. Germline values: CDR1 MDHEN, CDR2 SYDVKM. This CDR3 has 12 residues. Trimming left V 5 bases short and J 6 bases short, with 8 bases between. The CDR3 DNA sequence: TGTGCCAGCAGTCCCCGGGCTCAGCCCCAGCATTTT. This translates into CASSPRAQPQHF. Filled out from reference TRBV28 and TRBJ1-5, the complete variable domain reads DVKVTQSSRYLVKRTGEKVFLECVQDMDHENMFWYRQDPGLGLRLIYFSYDVKMKEKGDIPEGYSVSREKKERFSLILESASTNQTSMYLCASSPRAQPQHFGDGTRLSIL.

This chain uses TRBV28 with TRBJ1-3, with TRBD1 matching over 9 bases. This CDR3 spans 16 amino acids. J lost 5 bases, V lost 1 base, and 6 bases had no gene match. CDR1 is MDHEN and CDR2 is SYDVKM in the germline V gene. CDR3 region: CASSLLGQGGRNTIYF. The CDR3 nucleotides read TGTGCCAGCAGTTTATTGGGACAGGGTGGAAGAAACACCATATATTTT. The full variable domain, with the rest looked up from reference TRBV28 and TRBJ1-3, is DVKVTQSSRYLVKRTGEKVFLECVQDMDHENMFWYRQDPGLGLRLIYFSYDVKMKEKGDIPEGYSVSREKKERFSLILESASTNQTSMYLCASSLLGQGGRNTIYFGEGSWLTVV.

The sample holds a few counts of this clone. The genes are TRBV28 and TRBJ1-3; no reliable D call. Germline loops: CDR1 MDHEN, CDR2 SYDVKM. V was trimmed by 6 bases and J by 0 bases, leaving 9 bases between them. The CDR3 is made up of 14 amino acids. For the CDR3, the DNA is TGTGCCAGCAGGAGAGAAGACTCTGGAAACACCATATATTTT. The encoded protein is CASRREDSGNTIYF.

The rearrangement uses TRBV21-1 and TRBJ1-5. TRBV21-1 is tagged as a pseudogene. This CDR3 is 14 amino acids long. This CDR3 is CASSKKAPDQPQHF. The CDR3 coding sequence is TGTGCCAGCAGCAAGAAGGCCCCCGATCAGCCCCAGCATTTT.

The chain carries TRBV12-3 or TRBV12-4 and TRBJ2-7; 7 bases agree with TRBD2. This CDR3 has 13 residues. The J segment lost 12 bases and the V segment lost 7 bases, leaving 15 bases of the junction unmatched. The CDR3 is CASTLSVGGGRYF. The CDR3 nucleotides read TGTGCCAGCACCCTCAGCGTCGGGGGAGGGAGGTACTTC.